This record looks at one T cell receptor beta chain sequence and its context. Its antigen remains unknown. Profiled with immunoSEQ multiplex PCR; TCRdb holds only in-frame clones, not every one. The sample consists of 60,000 to 65,000 clones, approximately 91% of them appearing once. These data come from a study of graft-versus-host responses after intestinal transplantation. Study background: Anti-thymocyte globulin induction preceded about 3 years of tacrolimus and steroid maintenance in all recipients.

The V end was cut by 0 bases, the J end by 2 bases, with 12 bases between. CDR1 and CDR2 from the germline V gene are SGHAT and FQDESV (reference sequence). The CDR3 extends over 16 amino acids. This TCR was sampled from a human donor who was the organ donor for an intestinal transplant. This rearrangement joins TRBV11-1 to TRBJ2-3; D is perhaps TRBD2 (5 bases). This material consisted of unstimulated CD8+ T cells sorted from spleen or lymph node cells, taken before transplant. CDR3 loop: CASSLAGVSSTDTQYF. The CDR3 nucleotides read TGTGCCAGCAGCTTAGCGGGAGTTTCCTCCACAGATACGCAGTATTTT.